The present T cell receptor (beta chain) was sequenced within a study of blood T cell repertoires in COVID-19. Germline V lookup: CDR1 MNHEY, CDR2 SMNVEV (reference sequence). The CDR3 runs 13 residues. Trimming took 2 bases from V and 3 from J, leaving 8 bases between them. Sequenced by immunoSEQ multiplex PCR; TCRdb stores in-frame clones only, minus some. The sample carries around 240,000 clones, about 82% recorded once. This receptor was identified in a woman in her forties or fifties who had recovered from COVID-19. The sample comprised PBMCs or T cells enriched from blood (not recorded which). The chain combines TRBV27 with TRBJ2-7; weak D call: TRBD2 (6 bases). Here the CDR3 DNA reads TGTGCCAGCAGTTTAGGAGGGGACTACGAGCAGTACTTC. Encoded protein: CASSLGGDYEQYF.